Listed below are T cell receptor beta chains from one sample, sequenced in a study of blood T cell repertoires in COVID-19. Measured with immunoSEQ multiplex PCR; TCRdb has only the in-frame clones, and not every one. The sample consists of approximately 470,000 clones, 80% to 90% of them appearing once. Sample: peripheral blood. The receptors derive from a human donor in a cohort sampled during active COVID-19. CDR3s include the opening cysteine and the closing phenylalanine or tryptophan. D genes are given only for firm matches. Some rows mark clone size as missing; the rest say once, few, many or name a class of expanded clone.

>TRBD1|few|TRBV11-2|13|TRBJ1-2
TGTGCCAGCAGCACGGGACAGGGCTATGGCTACACCTTC
CASSTGQGYGYTF
>NA|NA|TRBV7-2|13|TRBJ1-2
TGTGCCAGCAGCTTAGGACTTAACTATGGCTACACCTTC
CASSLGLNYGYTF
>TRBD1|NA|TRBV7-2|16|TRBJ1-2
TGTGCCAGCAGCTTAGTTAAGACAGGGGGCGTCTATGGCTACACCTTC
CASSLVKTGGVYGYTF
>NA|NA|TRBV9|13|TRBJ2-3
TGTGCCAGCAGCCCCCCTTCCACAGATACGCAGTATTTT
CASSPPSTDTQYF
>TRBD1|NA|TRBV10-3|13|TRBJ1-2
TGTGCCATCCTTTTCGGACAGGGGGGAGGCTACACCTTC
CAILFGQGGGYTF
>TRBD2|NA|TRBV7-2|15|TRBJ2-7
TGTGCCAGCAGCTTAGCCCCATTAGCGGGAGGCGAGCAGTACTTC
CASSLAPLAGGEQYF
>TRBD1|NA|TRBV19|15|TRBJ2-3
TGTGCCAGTAAGAGCATTGACAGGGGTACAGATACGCAGTATTTT
CASKSIDRGTDTQYF
>TRBD1|NA|TRBV6-2/TRBV6-3|13|TRBJ2-5
TGTGCCAGCAGCCCGACAGGGGAAGAGACCCAGTACTTC
CASSPTGEETQYF
>NA|few|TRBV28|13|TRBJ1-1
TGTGCCAGCAGTTTACCACACAAACCTGAAGCTTTCTTT
CASSLPHKPEAFF
>TRBD1|NA|TRBV10-1|16|TRBJ1-4
TGCGCCAGCTGGGACAGGGGAGGGACAACTAATGAAAAACTGTTTTTT
CASWDRGGTTNEKLFF
>NA|once|TRBV4-2|14|TRBJ1-2
TGTGCCAGCAGCCAAGATTTGACGGAGAATGGCTACACCTTC
CASSQDLTENGYTF
>NA|NA|TRBV7-2|16|TRBJ1-1
TGTGCCAGCAGCTTAGACGGGTTAGGCGGCGCCACTGAAGCTTTCTTT
CASSLDGLGGATEAFF
>NA|NA|TRBV30|12|TRBJ1-1
TGTGCCTGGAGTGCCGACAGACCCGAAGCTTTCTTT
CAWSADRPEAFF
>TRBD1|NA|TRBV5-1|15|TRBJ1-1
TGCGCCAGCAGCCTGGTCGACAGGGAAAGGACTGAAGCTTTCTTT
CASSLVDRERTEAFF
>NA|NA|TRBV27|14|TRBJ2-7
TGTGCCAGCAGTTTCTGGGGGCCCTACTACGAGCAGTACTTC
CASSFWGPYYEQYF
>TRBD2|once|TRBV6-2/TRBV6-3|15|TRBJ2-7
TGTGCCAGCAGCCGACTAGCGGTCGTCTCCTACGAGCAGTACTTC
CASSRLAVVSYEQYF
>TRBD2|NA|TRBV9|15|TRBJ2-7
TGTGCCAGCAGCCCTCGACTAGCGGGAGACCGGGAGCAGTACTTC
CASSPRLAGDREQYF
>TRBD1|NA|TRBV4-3|15|TRBJ1-2
TGCGCCAGCAGCCAAGAACCCGACAGGGTATATGGCTACACCTTC
CASSQEPDRVYGYTF
>NA|NA|TRBV11-3|12|TRBJ2-7
TGTGCCAGCAGAATACCACAGGTGGTGGAGTACTTC
CASRIPQVVEYF
>TRBD2|NA|TRBV5-4|15|TRBJ2-7
TGTGCCAGCAGCTCGGGACTAGCGGGACCTAACGAGCAGTACTTC
CASSSGLAGPNEQYF
>NA|NA|TRBV12-3/TRBV12-4|13|TRBJ2-7
TGTGCCAGCAGTTTCCGGACAGTCTACGAGCAGTACTTC
CASSFRTVYEQYF
>NA|NA|TRBV7-2|12|TRBJ2-5
TGTGCCAGCAGTCCCACCGCACCGATAGCGTACTTC
CASSPTAPIAYF
>NA|NA|TRBV7-2|13|TRBJ2-2
TGTGCCAGCAGCTTAGTCCGCGGGAGGGAGCTGTTTTTT
CASSLVRGRELFF
>NA|NA|TRBV6-2/TRBV6-3|14|TRBJ1-2
TGTGCCAGCAGTTACAGGGCAGGAGGGTATGGCTACACCTTC
CASSYRAGGYGYTF
>TRBD2|NA|TRBV19|15|TRBJ2-1
TGTGCCAGTAGTACATCTAGCGGGACCCACAATGAGCAGTTCTTC
CASSTSSGTHNEQFF
>TRBD1|NA|TRBV19|17|TRBJ1-2
TGTGCCAGTAGTTTACCTCAGGACAGGACGGGCCTCGGCGGCTACACCTTC
CASSLPQDRTGLGGYTF
>TRBD1|NA|TRBV28|12|TRBJ1-2
TGTGCCAGCAACAGGGGGGACTATGGCTACACCTTC
CASNRGDYGYTF
>TRBD1|NA|TRBV5-1|17|TRBJ2-1
TGCGCCAGCAGCTCCTCTATCGGACAGGGTGGATACAATGAGCAGTTCTTC
CASSSSIGQGGYNEQFF
>TRBD2|NA|TRBV28|14|TRBJ2-2
TGTGCCAGCAGTTTACCAGCGGGAGTACGGGAGCTGTTTTTT
CASSLPAGVRELFF
>TRBD1|NA|TRBV6-2/TRBV6-3|15|TRBJ2-1
TGTGCCAGCAGTTACGGGGACAGAGGCGTCGATGAGCAGTTCTTC
CASSYGDRGVDEQFF
>TRBD1|NA|TRBV6-5|15|TRBJ2-7
TGTGCCAGCAGACCGGGGACAGGGGCCCAATACGAGCAGTACTTC
CASRPGTGAQYEQYF
>NA|NA|TRBV21-1|19|TRBJ1-2
TGTGCCAGCAGAAATTCCGGTGGTTTGGGCAGGGAAGTGAAATATGGCTACACCTTC
CASRNSGGLGREVKYGYTF
>NA|NA|TRBV11-2|14|TRBJ1-1
TGTGCCAGCAGCTTAAAACGGGAAAACACTGAAGCTTTCTTT
CASSLKRENTEAFF
>TRBD2|NA|TRBV4-2|17|TRBJ2-2
TGTGCCAGCAGCCAAGGGGTAGCGGGAGGGCCAACCGGGGAGCTGTTTTTT
CASSQGVAGGPTGELFF
>TRBD1|NA|TRBV7-3|15|TRBJ1-2
TGTGCCAGCAGCCTATTAACAGGGGCTAACTATGGCTACACCTTC
CASSLLTGANYGYTF
>NA|NA|TRBV29-1|14|TRBJ1-4
TGCAGCGTCGATACGCGGGGCGGTAATGAAAAACTGTTTTTT
CSVDTRGGNEKLFF
>TRBD1|NA|TRBV6-5|14|TRBJ1-2
TGTGCCAGCAGCCGGGGACAGGCCGGACGGGGCTACACCTTC
CASSRGQAGRGYTF
>TRBD2|NA|TRBV7-2|16|TRBJ2-1
TGTGCCAGCAGCTTCCTTATAGCGGGACCCTACAATGAGCAGTTCTTC
CASSFLIAGPYNEQFF
>NA|NA|TRBV14|15|TRBJ2-2
TGTGCCAGCAGTCCGGGTAGAGGGCTCGACGGGGAGCTGTTTTTT
CASSPGRGLDGELFF
>TRBD1|NA|TRBV6-4|18|TRBJ2-1
TGTGCCAGCAGTGACTCCTTAACACAGGGGGATTTTGGGAATGAGCAGTTCTTC
CASSDSLTQGDFGNEQFF
>NA|NA|TRBV7-3|13|TRBJ1-2
TGTGCCAGCAAACCCTCAACACACTATGGCTACACCTTC
CASKPSTHYGYTF
>TRBD1|NA|TRBV11-2|15|TRBJ2-2
TGTGCCAGCAGCTTAAGGACAGGGGACACCGGGGAGCTGTTTTTT
CASSLRTGDTGELFF
>NA|NA|TRBV9|15|TRBJ1-1
TGTGCCAGCAGCGTCGACCCGGGGATGAACACTGAAGCTTTCTTT
CASSVDPGMNTEAFF
>NA|NA|TRBV7-2|13|TRBJ2-5
TGTGCCAGCAGCTTATTTAGCGAAGAGACCCAGTACTTC
CASSLFSEETQYF
>NA|many|TRBV5-4|14|TRBJ2-7
TGTGCCAGCAGCTTGGATAGGGGAAGCTACGAGCAGTACTTC
CASSLDRGSYEQYF
>NA|NA|TRBV19|14|TRBJ2-5
TGTGCCAGTAGAAAGTCAGAGGTCTGGGAGACCCAGTACTTC
CASRKSEVWETQYF
>NA|NA|TRBV3-1/TRBV3-2|15|TRBJ2-2
TGTGCCAGCAGCCAACGCAACACAGCAACCGGGGAGCTGTTTTTT
CASSQRNTATGELFF